One sample yielded the 11 T cell receptor beta chains listed below, sequenced in a study of T cells in Graves' hyperthyroidism and ophthalmopathy. The CDR3 regions of TCR beta were amplified from RNA transcripts. The HTBI set primed first-round TCR CDR3 RT-PCR. In TCRdb, the multiplex PCR reads were re-called with MiXCR into one record per CDR3 protein. The sample lists roughly 580,000 distinct CDR3 sequences; just over 45% were seen once. Sequences were obtained from peripheral blood or thyroid tissue (not recorded which). These receptors were taken from a woman aged 18-29 years with Graves' hyperthyroidism.

Concerning this clonotype itself: A read error is possible here, since a much larger clone lies one base away. The chain uses TRBV24-1 and TRBJ2-2; 10 positions agree with TRBD1. This CDR3 contains 17 residues. Trimming at V came to 3 bases and at J to 3 bases, leaving 6 bases not matched to a gene. Per the germline V gene, CDR1 is KGHDR and CDR2 is SFDVKD. CDR3 sequence (DNA): TGTGCCACCAGTGATCCGCCGGGACAGGGGTACACCGGGGAGCTGTTTTTT. Its translation is CATSDPPGQGYTGELFF.

The sample holds a few counts of this clonotype. V is TRBV20-1 and J is TRBJ1-2; 8 bases fit TRBD1. Germline values: CDR1 DFQATT, CDR2 SNEGSKA (reference sequence). Losses at the gene ends were 1 base for V and 8 bases for J; bases not matched to a gene: 3. CDR3 length: 12 amino acids. CDR3: CSARVTGEGYTF. CDR3 in DNA: TGCAGTGCTAGAGTGACAGGGGAAGGCTACACCTTC.

The chain carries TRBV20-1 and TRBJ2-3; no firm D call. There are 12 residues in the CDR3. Trimming took 3 bases from V and 4 from J, leaving 8 bases between them. Germline CDR1 reads DFQATT; CDR2 reads SNEGSKA (reference sequence). CDR3 sequence: CSASLRSDTQYF. Here the CDR3 DNA reads TGCAGTGCTAGCCTACGGTCAGATACGCAGTATTTT.

About this clonotype itself: A much more abundant neighbour one base away suggests this may be a read error. The V gene is TRBV7-2, the J gene TRBJ1-5, with D possibly matching TRBD1 (6 bases). The CDR3 contains 15 residues. V lost 5 bases and J lost 2, with 13 bases in between. Germline V lookup: CDR1 SGHTA, CDR2 FQGNSA. The CDR3 spells CASSRGRGGNQPQHF. In DNA form, the CDR3 reads TGTGCCAGCAGCAGAGGCAGGGGTGGCAATCAGCCCCAGCATTTT.

This clonotype came up many times. The chain joins TRBV29-1 to TRBJ1-3; 7 bases fit TRBD1. The CDR3 consists of 14 residues. Trimming took 6 bases from V and 0 from J; bases not matched to a gene: 5. Germline V gene sequence: CDR1 SQVTM, CDR2 ANQGSEA. This chain's CDR3 is CSVGGQNSGNTIYF. CDR3 DNA sequence: TGCAGCGTGGGGGGACAGAACTCTGGAAACACCATATATTTT.

The rearrangement uses TRBV24-1 and TRBJ2-6; a possible D gene is TRBD2 (6 bases). In germline, CDR1 is KGHDR, CDR2 SFDVKD. This CDR3 has 16 residues. Trimming pared 3 bases from V and 4 bases from J, leaving 12 bases between. The CDR3 loop reads CATSDGGTGGANVLTF. CDR3 nucleotides: TGTGCCACCAGTGATGGCGGGACTGGAGGGGCCAACGTCCTGACTTTC.

The sample holds a few counts of this clonotype. CDR3 region: CSARSGLAGVAQYF. The CDR3 region has the DNA TGCAGTGCTAGATCCGGACTAGCGGGAGTTGCGCAGTACTTC. The V and J genes are TRBV20-1 and TRBJ2-7; 13 bases fit TRBD2. Germline values: CDR1 DFQATT, CDR2 SNEGSKA (reference sequence). The CDR3 consists of 14 residues. After removal of 2 bases from V and 9 bases from J, the junction contained 7 bases not matched to a gene.

The chain is built from TRBV29-1 and TRBJ1-1; 10 positions match TRBD1. With V trimmed by 7 bases and J by 4 bases, 6 bases remained unmatched. Germline V gene lookup returns CDR1 SQVTM and CDR2 ANQGSEA. CDR3 size: 13 residues. The CDR3 DNA follows: TGCAGCGCAGCCGGGACAGGGGTCACTGAAGCTTTCTTT. This codes for CSAAGTGVTEAFF.

In regard to this clonotype: A much larger clone lies a single base off, so this may be a read error. The rearrangement joins TRBV2 to TRBJ2-7; D uncertain. This CDR3 is built from 13 residues. Germline V gives CDR1 SNHLY, CDR2 FYNNEI. V was cut by 6 bases and J by 3 bases, with 12 bases left in between. This CDR3 is CASSPDGFYEQYF. The CDR3 region has the DNA TGTGCCAGCAGCCCGGACGGATTCTACGAGCAGTACTTC.

Concerning this clonotype: No conserved phenylalanine or tryptophan is present at the end of the CDR3, so a read error is the likely explanation. For the CDR3, the DNA is TGTGCCATCAGTGACAGGAGGACTGAAGCTTTCCTT. It specifies CAISDRRTEAFL. This chain connects TRBV10-3 to TRBJ1-1; D gene uncertain. V was shortened by 3 bases and J by 5 bases, with 7 bases between the two germline ends. CDR3 length: 12 amino acids. Germline V gene lookup returns CDR1 ENHRY and CDR2 SYGVKD.

This clonotype was detected many times. The V gene is TRBV15, the J gene TRBJ1-6; 10 bases agree with TRBD1. This CDR3 has 17 amino acids. Trimming took 2 bases from V and 7 from J; bases not matched to a gene: 8. Germline V gene data show CDR1 as LNHNV and CDR2 as YYDKDF (reference sequence). CDR3: CATSRQPGQGLNSPLHF. The CDR3, as DNA: TGTGCCACCAGCAGACAACCGGGACAGGGGCTCAATTCACCCCTCCACTTT.